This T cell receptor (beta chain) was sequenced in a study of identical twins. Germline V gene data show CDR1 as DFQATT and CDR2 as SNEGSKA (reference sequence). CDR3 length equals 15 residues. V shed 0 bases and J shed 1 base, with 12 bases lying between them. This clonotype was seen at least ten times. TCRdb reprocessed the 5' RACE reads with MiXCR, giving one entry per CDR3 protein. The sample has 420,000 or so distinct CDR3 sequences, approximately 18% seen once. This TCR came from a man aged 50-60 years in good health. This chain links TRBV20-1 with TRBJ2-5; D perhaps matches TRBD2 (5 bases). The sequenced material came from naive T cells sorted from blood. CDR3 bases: TGCAGTGCTAGAGAACCCCAGGACTTCCAAGAGACCCAGTACTTC. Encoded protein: CSAREPQDFQETQYF.